The present entry profiles one TCR beta chain with its context. Time point denoted: patch test 2, 6 weeks after DPC sensitization. Stated treatment: therapeutic diphenylcyclopropenone sensitization with weekly scalp DPC. This record comes from a study of human T cells and chemical hapten exposure. The study's library attached unique molecular identifiers to single cDNA molecules. TCRdb passed the RACE reads through MiXCR, listing each CDR3 protein once. Here the sample spans hundreds of thousands of distinct CDR3 sequences, just under 6.5% being singletons. This CDR3 is 13 amino acids long. V was cut by 5 bases and J by 8 bases, with 13 bases left in between. The germline CDR1 and CDR2 sequences are MNHEY and SMNVEV (reference sequence).

The specimen comprised whole blood, sampled in connection with sensitization to the hapten diphenylcyclopropenone (DPC). The TCR originated in a woman aged 18-29 years with alopecia areata. Some clones in this sample may be carry-over from other donors' samples. The chain uses TRBV27 and TRBJ1-5; possibly TRBD1 for D (6 bases). CDR3 sequence (DNA): TGTGCCAGCAGTCTAACAGGGTTAGAGCCCCAGCATTTT. It specifies CASSLTGLEPQHF.